Listed here are 27 T cell receptor beta chains from one sample, sequenced in a study of blood T cell repertoires in COVID-19 (dated by TCRdb to 2018 to 2021). Receptor libraries were prepared by the immunoSEQ multiplex PCR assay. The clones in this table, taken by TCRdb from immuneACCESS, are in-frame only. Not every clone is retained; where verified, under half of the shortfall comes from an unresolved V gene, and the cause of the rest is unknown. The sample table shows about 440,000 clones, and approximately 88% are seen once. The ten largest clones add up to 10% to 15% of the sample. Sequenced input: peripheral blood. The receptors originated from a woman aged 45-65 years with COVID-19, enrolled during active disease.

The chain combines TRBV6-5 with TRBJ2-7, with D maybe TRBD2 (5 bases). The germline V gene encodes CDR1 MNHEY and CDR2 SVGAGI. This CDR3 region has 13 residues. V was trimmed by 10 bases and J by 5 bases, leaving 18 bases between them. The CDR3 protein is CATRRQRSHEQYF. CDR3 in DNA: TGTGCCACCAGGCGGCAGCGGTCCCACGAGCAGTACTTC.

The chain is built from TRBV6-4 and TRBJ2-2, with D perhaps TRBD1 (6 bases). Germline V gene sequence: CDR1 MRHNA, CDR2 SNTAGT. This CDR3 contains 14 residues. Trimming cost V 4 bases and J 7 bases, with 13 bases left between them. The CDR3 reads CASSATRTDGELFF. CDR3 coding DNA: TGTGCCAGCAGTGCAACCCGGACAGACGGGGAGCTGTTTTTT.

The CDR3 DNA sequence: TGCGCCAGCAGCTTGGGTGCGGGGGGCTTTAGCTCCTACAATGAGCAGTTCTTC. Its translation is CASSLGAGGFSSYNEQFF. The gene calls are TRBV5-1 and TRBJ2-1; TRBD2 matches at 8 bases. V lost 0 bases, J lost 0 bases, and 8 bases stayed unmatched. Germline CDR1 SGHRS, CDR2 YFSETQ. CDR3 size: 18 residues.

The chain is built from TRBV27 and TRBJ2-7, with 9 positions matching TRBD1. Trimming took 6 bases from V and 1 from J; bases not matched to a gene: 7. This CDR3 is built from 15 residues. Germline CDR1 is MNHEY and CDR2 is SMNVEV (reference sequence). The CDR3, as DNA: TGTGCCAGCAGGGTAAGACAGGGGGTTTCCTACGAGCAGTACTTC. Amino acids: CASRVRQGVSYEQYF.

This clone was seen a single time. The chain has TRBV19 and TRBJ2-1; 10 bases are a match to TRBD2. The CDR3 sequence is 13 residues long. V lost 3 bases and J lost 12; bases outside the gene matches: 5. CDR1 and CDR2 from the germline V gene are LNHDA and SQIVND (reference sequence). The CDR3 DNA reads as TGTGCCAGTAGTATGGCCCCTAGCGGGGGGCAGTTCTTC. This translates into CASSMAPSGGQFF.

DNA for the CDR3: TGTGCCAGCAGCCAAGTAAGACAGGAAAAAACTGAAGCTTTCTTT. This translates into CASSQVRQEKTEAFF. The V and J genes are TRBV3-1 (or the pseudogene TRBV3-2) and TRBJ1-1, with D perhaps TRBD1 (6 bases). Trimming cost V 1 base and J 5 bases, with 14 bases left between them. This CDR3 has 15 residues. CDR1 and CDR2 (germline): LGHDT, YNNKEL (reference sequence).

The chain employs TRBV4-1 and TRBJ1-6; D uncertain. V was cut by 1 base and J by 14 bases, with 12 bases left in between. This CDR3 is built from 13 residues. Germline lookup yields CDR1 MGHRA and CDR2 YSYEKL. CDR3 sequence: CASSQAILLSLHF. The CDR3 DNA follows: TGCGCCAGCAGCCAAGCTATCTTGTTGTCCCTCCACTTT.

This chain joins TRBV27 and TRBJ2-4; D unclear. Germline V gene sequence: CDR1 MNHEY, CDR2 SMNVEV (reference sequence). The V end was cut by 3 bases, the J end by 9 bases, with 15 bases between. CDR3 length: 14 amino acids. CDR3 nucleotide sequence: TGTGCCAGCAGTTTGTCCTCATTCGTTAGCATTCAGTACTTC. The encoded protein is CASSLSSFVSIQYF.

This chain links TRBV28 with TRBJ1-2, with a weak D call TRBD1 (5 bases). V lost 8 bases and J lost 8, with 15 bases in between. CDR1 is MDHEN and CDR2 is SYDVKM in the germline V gene. The CDR3 length is 12 residues. In nucleotides, the CDR3 is TGTGCCAGCTTCGGGACTCTCGAGGGCTACACCTTC. This sequence encodes CASFGTLEGYTF.

The chain links TRBV21-1 to TRBJ1-5; the D call in the table, TRBD1, was not verified against the DNA. TRBV21-1 is labeled a pseudogene. The CDR3 contains 14 residues. CDR3 nucleotide sequence: TGTGCCAGCAGCAAAGGCAGAATCAATCAGCCCCAGCATTTT. This gives the protein CASSKGRINQPQHF.

This chain links TRBV7-9 with TRBJ1-1; 9 nucleotides match TRBD1. Trimming took 3 bases from V and 8 from J; bases not matched to a gene: 10. This CDR3 is 15 amino acids long. The V gene's germline CDR1 is SEHNR and CDR2 FQNEAQ (reference sequence). The CDR3 here is CASSFASRDRAEAFF. In DNA, the CDR3 is TGTGCCAGCAGCTTTGCGTCCCGGGACAGGGCCGAAGCTTTCTTT.

A single count supports this clone. The chain is built from TRBV2 and TRBJ2-1; 10 positions agree with TRBD2. Germline assignment: CDR1 SNHLY and CDR2 FYNNEI. Trimming took 6 bases from V and 10 from J; bases not matched to a gene: 9. The CDR3 is 14 residues long. The CDR3 nucleotides are TGTGCCAGCAGGTCTAGCGGGGGAGCGGGGGAGCAGTTCTTC. Residues: CASRSSGGAGEQFF.

The V and J genes are TRBV27 and TRBJ2-7; 7 bases match TRBD1. Germline-derived CDR1 and CDR2 are MNHEY and SMNVEV (reference sequence). The CDR3 is 16 amino acids. The V and J ends lost 6 bases and 2 bases, in that order; junction bases with no gene match: 13. CDR3 nucleotides: TGTGCCAGCAGATCCCTAAGGGGGCAGACTACCTACGAGCAGTACTTC. Translated, it gives CASRSLRGQTTYEQYF.

The chain combines TRBV9 with TRBJ2-1, with D unclear. The CDR3 loop spans 13 amino acids. Looked up from germline, CDR1 is SGDLS and CDR2 is YYNGEE. V gave up 0 bases and J gave up 10 bases, with 11 bases separating them. CDR3 sequence reads: CASSVDPSGEQFF. CDR3 in DNA: TGTGCCAGCAGCGTAGATCCCTCCGGGGAGCAGTTCTTC. Looking up the rest from reference TRBV9 and TRBJ2-1 gives the full variable domain: DSGVTQTPKHLITATGQRVTLRCSPRSGDLSVYWYQQSLDQGLQFLIQYYNGEERAKGNILERFSAQQFPDLHSELNLSSLELGDSALYFCASSVDPSGEQFFGPGTRLTVL.

The count of this clone is one. The CDR3 loop reads CAWNFGTGGGWGSPLHF. The CDR3 region has the DNA TGTGCCTGGAATTTCGGGACAGGGGGCGGGTGGGGCTCACCCCTCCACTTT. J is TRBJ1-6 and V is TRBV30; 12 bases fit TRBD1. Germline V gene data show CDR1 as GTSNPN and CDR2 as SVGIG (reference sequence). V trimming: 4 bases; J trimming: 10 bases; junction bases outside the gene matches: 14. This CDR3 has 17 amino acids. The whole variable domain, filled in from reference TRBV30 and TRBJ1-6, reads SQTIHQWPATLVQPVGSPLSLECTVEGTSNPNLYWYRQAAGRGLQLLFYSVGIGQISSEVPQNLSASRPQDRQFILSSKKLLLSDSGFYLCAWNFGTGGGWGSPLHFGNGTRLTVT.

The chain has TRBV12-3 or TRBV12-4 and TRBJ2-3, with D perhaps matching TRBD1 (5 bases). Trimming shortened V by 1 base and J by 6 bases, and 8 bases separated the two germline ends. The CDR3 length is 13 residues. CDR3 protein: CASSLVGPDTQYF. In nucleotides, the CDR3 is TGTGCCAGCAGTTTAGTGGGGCCGGATACGCAGTATTTT.

The rearrangement joins TRBV5-1 to TRBJ2-7; D possibly corresponds to TRBD1 (6 bases). Per germline, CDR1 SGHRS and CDR2 YFSETQ. Trimming stripped 0 bases from V and 2 bases from J, with 9 bases between. The CDR3 contains 14 residues. The CDR3 DNA is TGCGCCAGCAGCTTGGACAGGGCCCCCTACGAGCAGTACTTC. Translation gives CASSLDRAPYEQYF.

This clone was observed a handful of times. J is TRBJ1-1 and V is TRBV6-6; D call uncertain. The CDR3 sequence is 13 residues long. V lost 2 bases and J lost 4, with 8 bases in between. From germline, CDR1 is MNHNY and CDR2 SVGAGI (reference sequence). In DNA, the CDR3 is TGTGCCAGCAGTTACCTTGGAGGCACTGAAGCTTTCTTT. Its protein is CASSYLGGTEAFF.

The chain is built from TRBV6-1 and TRBJ2-4; 11 bases agree with TRBD2. The CDR3 runs 13 residues. The V gene's germline CDR1 is MNHNS and CDR2 SASEGT. The junction had 7 bases not matched to a gene; V was cut back by 2 bases and J by 16 bases. The CDR3 here is CASSEQASGGTYF. The CDR3, as DNA: TGTGCCAGCAGTGAACAGGCTAGCGGGGGGACATACTTC.

The V call is TRBV6-6, the J call TRBJ1-4, with D possibly TRBD1 on 5 matching bases. Germline lookup yields CDR1 MNHNY and CDR2 SVGAGI (reference sequence). The CDR3 consists of 15 residues. The ends were cut back, 2 bases at V and 8 bases at J, with 15 bases in the middle. As DNA, the CDR3 is TGTGCCAGCAGTTACCTAGGGGAGGTTGGGGAAAAACTGTTTTTT. It is translated as CASSYLGEVGEKLFF.

The chain employs TRBV12-5 and TRBJ2-1; a possible D gene is TRBD1 (5 bases). The CDR3 runs to 18 residues. V gave up 2 bases and J gave up 2 bases, with 19 bases separating them. Per the germline V gene, CDR1 is LGHNT and CDR2 is FRNRAP. CDR3 in DNA: TGTGCTAGTGGTTTGCCCACCTCCGGGCTAGGGGCCTACAATGAGCAGTTCTTC. Translated, it gives CASGLPTSGLGAYNEQFF. The whole variable domain, filled in from reference TRBV12-5 and TRBJ2-1, reads DARVTQTPRHKVTEMGQEVTMRCQPILGHNTVFWYRQTMMQGLELLAYFRNRAPLDDSGMPKDRFSAEMPDATLATLKIQPSEPRDSAVYFCASGLPTSGLGAYNEQFFGPGTRLTVL.

The chain has TRBV11-2 and TRBJ1-1, with a possible D match to TRBD1 (6 bases). There are 15 residues in the CDR3. The germline V gene encodes CDR1 SGHAT and CDR2 FQNNGV. V gave up 3 bases and J gave up 10 bases, with 21 bases separating them. The CDR3 region is CASSFQIANRAPAFF. CDR3 DNA sequence: TGTGCCAGCAGCTTTCAAATCGCAAACAGGGCTCCAGCTTTCTTT.

There are a few counts of this clone. The V gene is TRBV6-2 or TRBV6-3, the J gene TRBJ1-5; D unresolved. This CDR3 has 12 residues. From germline, CDR1 is MNHEY and CDR2 SVGEGT. V lost 4 bases to trimming and J lost 5 bases, with 6 bases between them. This CDR3 is CASSSSYQPQHF. DNA for the CDR3: TGTGCCAGCAGTTCCAGTTATCAGCCCCAGCATTTT.

The chain links TRBV12-3 or TRBV12-4 to TRBJ1-6; 9 nucleotides match TRBD1. This CDR3 contains 13 residues. V was pared by 6 bases and J by 9 bases, with 3 bases of the junction left unmatched. DNA of the CDR3: TGTGCCAGCAGGGACAGGGGAGTTTCACCCCTCCACTTT. Translating gives CASRDRGVSPLHF.

Comment on this clone: Its ends do not fully match the called genes, so a read error is possible. The CDR3 sequence: CASSQMWGVPNSEAFF. DNA of the CDR3: TGTGCCAGCAGCCAAATGTGGGGGGTCCCGAACTCTGAAGCTTTCTTT. The V call is TRBV3-1 (or the pseudogene TRBV3-2), the J call TRBJ1-1; a possible D gene is TRBD1 (5 bases). The germline gives CDR1 LGHDT, CDR2 YNNKEL (reference sequence). The CDR3 is 16 residues long.

V usage is TRBV27 and J usage is TRBJ2-7; 11 bases agree with TRBD2. Looked up from germline, CDR1 is MNHEY and CDR2 is SMNVEV (reference sequence). V lost 6 bases and J lost 5; bases outside the gene matches: 12. The CDR3 has 16 residues. The CDR3 coding sequence is TGTGCCAGCAGCTTGAGACTAGCGGGGCGGGGGCACGAGCAGTACTTC. Encoded protein: CASSLRLAGRGHEQYF.

V gene TRBV3-1 (or the pseudogene TRBV3-2) combines with J gene TRBJ1-6, with D unresolved. This CDR3 spans 15 amino acids. The germline gives CDR1 LGHDT, CDR2 YNNKEL (reference sequence). The V end lost 1 base, the J end lost 3 bases, and 7 bases lay between the germline ends. The chain's CDR3 is CASSQGHSYNSPLHF. CDR3 nucleotides: TGTGCCAGCAGCCAAGGACACAGCTATAATTCACCCCTCCACTTT.